Reported below is one T cell receptor beta chain. The entry originates in a study of T cell responses to AZD1222 COVID-19 vaccine. Sequencing was performed with immunoSEQ multiplex PCR; in TCRdb, only in-frame clones are kept and a portion is missing. The sample holds 120,000 or so clones; 80% to 95% are singletons and the top ten take roughly 4.4%. This CDR3 is 15 amino acids long. Germline V gene data show CDR1 as SEHNR and CDR2 as FQNEAQ (reference sequence). The V and J ends lost 3 bases and 6 bases respectively, with 17 bases between them. The chain couples TRBV7-9 to TRBJ1-1, with D maybe TRBD1 (6 bases). The sequence came from an adult in good health. This sample comprised peripheral blood, obtained on day 0 of MenACWY control vaccination. CDR3 sequence reads: CASSLGAGGEPEAFF. CDR3 nucleotides: TGTGCCAGCAGCTTGGGCGCTGGGGGCGAGCCTGAAGCTTTCTTT.